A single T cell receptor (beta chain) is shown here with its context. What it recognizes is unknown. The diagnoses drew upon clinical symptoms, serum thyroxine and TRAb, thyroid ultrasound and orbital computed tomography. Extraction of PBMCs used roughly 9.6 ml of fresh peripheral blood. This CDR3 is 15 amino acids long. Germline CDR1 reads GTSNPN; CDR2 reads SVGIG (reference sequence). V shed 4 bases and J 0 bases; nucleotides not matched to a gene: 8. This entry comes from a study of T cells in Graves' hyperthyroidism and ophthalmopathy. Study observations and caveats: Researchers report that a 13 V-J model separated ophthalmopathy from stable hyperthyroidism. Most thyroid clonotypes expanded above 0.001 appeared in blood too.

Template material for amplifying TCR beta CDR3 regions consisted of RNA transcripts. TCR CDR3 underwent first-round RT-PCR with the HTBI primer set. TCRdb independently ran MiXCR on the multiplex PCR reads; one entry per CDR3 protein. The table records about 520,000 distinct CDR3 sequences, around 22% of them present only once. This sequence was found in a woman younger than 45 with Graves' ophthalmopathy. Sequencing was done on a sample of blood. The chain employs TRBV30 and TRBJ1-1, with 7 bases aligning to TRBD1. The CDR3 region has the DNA TGTGCCTGGACCATAACGGACAGGATGAACACTGAAGCTTTCTTT. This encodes CAWTITDRMNTEAFF.